This TCR beta chain was profiled in a study of vaccination and CD4 T cells after COVID-19. Study summary: In the convalescent cohort, there were six males and four females, two of them Hispanic.

The V segment lost 5 bases and the J segment 7 bases; nucleotides outside the gene matches: 8. The CDR3 is 15 amino acids. Cultured CD4+ T cell DNA underwent sequencing with the Oncomine TCR Beta short-read assay. TCRdb redid the calling of the PCR reads with MiXCR, one entry per CDR3 protein. Altogether over 14,000 distinct CDR3 sequences are present, under 45% being singletons, with the ten largest covering roughly 18%. Treatment specified: roughly ten-day PBMC culture with coronavirus spike peptide pools or control peptides (ViraFEST assay). This clonotype was seen a single time. The antigen remains undetermined.

This clonotype was sampled from a human donor with COVID-19. V is TRBV12-3 or TRBV12-4 and J is TRBJ2-1; TRBD2 matches at 10 bases. Sequenced input: cultured CD4+ T cells from blood. The CDR3 is CASSPDSGGYNEQFF. The CDR3 DNA reads TGTGCCAGCAGTCCCGATAGCGGGGGGTATAATGAGCAGTTCTTC.